The 4 T cell receptor beta chains below all came from one sample that was sequenced in a study of cytomegalovirus exposure and HLA in healthy donors. 13 Jbeta primers and 60 Vbeta primers were used for the PCR. Sequencing was performed with immunoSEQ multiplex PCR; in TCRdb, only in-frame clones are kept and a portion is missing. The table includes some 99,000 clones, around 68% detected once. Sequencing input: PBMCs. The origin of the receptors is a female donor in good health and CMV-seronegative.

The V and J genes are TRBV6-4 and TRBJ2-3; TRBD2 aligns across 9 bases. Germline-derived CDR1 and CDR2 are MRHNA and SNTAGT. V dropped 0 bases and J dropped 2; count of bases not matched to a gene: 3. This CDR3 region has 16 residues. The chain's CDR3 is CASSDSASGDTDTQYF. The CDR3, as DNA: TGTGCCAGCAGTGACTCGGCTAGCGGGGACACAGATACGCAGTATTTT.

This clone was counted a single time. The chain joins TRBV6-1 to TRBJ2-7; D is undetermined. V lost 4 bases and J lost 4, with 11 bases in between. The CDR3 runs 13 residues. Per the germline V gene, CDR1 is MNHNS and CDR2 is SASEGT. CDR3 bases: TGTGCCAGCAGTGCTGGCAGGATATACGAGCAGTACTTC. Residues: CASSAGRIYEQYF.

The chain uses TRBV19 and TRBJ1-2; D is possibly TRBD1 (6 bases). This CDR3 has 20 amino acids. CDR1 is LNHDA, CDR2 SQIVND, per germline (reference sequence). The V and J ends lost 1 base and 7 bases respectively, with 31 bases between them. The CDR3 DNA reads as TGTGCCAGTAGTATAGGGGATTTTGTGGATGGACAGAGAGAACGAACTGGCTACACCTTC. It yields the protein CASSIGDFVDGQRERTGYTF.

The chain recombines TRBV27 with TRBJ1-5, with 7 bases matching TRBD1. From germline, CDR1 is MNHEY and CDR2 SMNVEV (reference sequence). Trimming cost V 0 bases and J 1 base; bases outside gene matches: 9. CDR3 length equals 18 residues. The CDR3 DNA follows: TGTGCCAGCAGTTTATCCCCTCTCCCGGGACAGAGCAATCAGCCCCAGCATTTT. Encoded protein: CASSLSPLPGQSNQPQHF.